A single sample is the source of the 21 T cell receptor beta chains below, sequenced in a study of TIL therapy for anti-PD-1-resistant metastatic lung cancer. Time point specified: pre-treatment sample, taken before nivolumab and TIL therapy. The libraries were made with immunoSEQ v3. This table comes from immunoSEQ multiplex PCR, and its TCRdb copy is limited to in-frame clones, with some not included. In the table there are about 36,000 clones, around four fifths of which are singletons. Here the sequenced sample was blood, taken at baseline. These receptors were obtained from a person between 25 and 80 years old with non-small cell lung cancer.

This clone occurred once. This chain links TRBV19 with TRBJ2-5; D call uncertain. The germline V and J ends were trimmed by 0 bases and 2 bases, with 13 bases remaining between them. Germline V gives CDR1 LNHDA, CDR2 SQIVND (reference sequence). There are 16 residues in the CDR3. The CDR3 sequence is CASSIDPFPAQETQYF. The CDR3 DNA is TGTGCCAGTAGTATAGATCCTTTTCCGGCGCAAGAGACCCAGTACTTC.

This chain links TRBV7-2 with TRBJ1-4; D unclear. The V and J ends lost 1 base and 13 bases respectively, with 13 bases between them. Germline V gene sequence: CDR1 SGHTA, CDR2 FQGNSA. The CDR3 length is 13 residues. CDR3 protein: CASSLETVGRLFF. The CDR3, as DNA: TGTGCCAGCAGCTTAGAGACGGTTGGTAGACTGTTTTTT.

The chain couples TRBV4-3 to TRBJ2-2; D is unresolved. The germline V and J ends were trimmed by 0 bases and 4 bases, with 9 bases remaining between them. The CDR3 length is 15 residues. CDR1 is LGHNA, CDR2 YSLEER, per germline. CDR3 DNA: TGCGCCAGCAGCCAAGATCTGCGGATCACCGGGGAGCTGTTTTTT. Its protein is CASSQDLRITGELFF.

This clone was observed a few times. The chain combines TRBV19 with TRBJ1-6; a possible D gene is TRBD1 (6 bases). The V gene's germline CDR1 is LNHDA and CDR2 SQIVND (reference sequence). This CDR3 is built from 16 residues. V was cut by 3 bases and J by 6 bases, with 15 bases left in between. In DNA form, the CDR3 reads TGTGCCAGTAGTATCTCTCTGGGGGCGAGTAATTCACCCCTCCACTTT. Protein product: CASSISLGASNSPLHF.

This chain joins TRBV7-3 and TRBJ1-1; D gene ambiguous. The CDR3 loop spans 14 amino acids. V was pared by 2 bases and J by 1 base, with 8 bases between. Germline V gene lookup returns CDR1 SGHTA and CDR2 FQGTGA. CDR3 DNA sequence: TGTGCCAGCAGCTTACTGGGGTGGAACACTGAAGCTTTCTTT. Translated: CASSLLGWNTEAFF. Full variable domain (remainder filled in from reference TRBV7-3 and TRBJ1-1): GAGVSQTPSNKVTEKGKYVELRCDPISGHTALYWYRQSLGQGPEFLIYFQGTGAADDSGLPNDRFFAVRPEGSVSTLKIQRTERGDSAVYLCASSLLGWNTEAFFGQGTRLTVV.

J is TRBJ1-3 and V is TRBV7-2; TRBD1 agrees at 7 bases. CDR1 SGHTA and CDR2 FQGNSA come from the germline V gene. CDR3 length: 15 residues. V lost 5 bases and J lost 4; bases outside the gene matches: 8. The CDR3 loop reads CASSAPDRAGNTIYF. CDR3 nucleotides: TGTGCCAGCAGCGCTCCAGACAGGGCCGGAAACACCATATATTTT.

This clone was detected a few times. The genes are TRBV5-4 and TRBJ1-5; D is ambiguous. V gave up 7 bases and J gave up 5 bases, with 10 bases separating them. Germline lookup yields CDR1 SGHNT and CDR2 YYREEE (reference sequence). The CDR3 has 12 residues. DNA of the CDR3: TGTGCCAGCTCACCACCCCATCAGCCCCAGCATTTT. Amino acids: CASSPPHQPQHF.

The chain combines TRBV5-1 with TRBJ1-6, with a possible D match to TRBD1 (6 bases). This CDR3 contains 18 residues. In germline, CDR1 is SGHRS, CDR2 YFSETQ. Trimming took off 0 bases at V and 0 bases at J, with 13 bases between the two ends. CDR3 protein: CASSLVGGGSSYNSPLHF. The CDR3 nucleotides read TGCGCCAGCAGCTTGGTGGGGGGCGGGAGCTCCTATAATTCACCCCTCCACTTT.

The CDR3 region has the DNA TGTGCCAGCAGTTATGTCACTCCCTGGTCGGGGGAGCAGTACTTC. Amino acids: CASSYVTPWSGEQYF. The genes are TRBV6-5 and TRBJ2-7; possible D gene TRBD2, 5 bases. Germline V gene lookup returns CDR1 MNHEY and CDR2 SVGAGI. V lost 3 bases, J lost 7 bases, and 19 bases lay in between. This CDR3 has 15 residues.

The rearrangement joins TRBV6-1 to TRBJ1-1; no firm D call. The CDR3 is made up of 13 amino acids. Germline CDR1 is MNHNS and CDR2 is SASEGT. Trimming took 0 bases from V and 8 from J, leaving 10 bases between them. The DNA of the CDR3 is TGTGCCAGCAGTGAAGCTGATAATGGGGAAGCTTTCTTT. It translates to CASSEADNGEAFF.

The CDR3 loop is CASRGQGYGNSPLHF. The CDR3 DNA is TGTGCCAGCAGGGGACAGGGTTACGGTAATTCACCCCTCCACTTT. The chain combines TRBV5-6 with TRBJ1-6; TRBD1 aligns across 9 bases. Unmatched junction bases numbered 6, after V lost 5 bases and J lost 6 bases. Germline CDR1 is SGHDT and CDR2 is YYEEEE. CDR3 length: 15 residues.

The chain combines TRBV25-1 with TRBJ2-7; D unresolved. CDR3 length equals 12 residues. Germline V lookup: CDR1 MGHDK, CDR2 SYGVNS. V lost 1 base to trimming and J lost 1 base, with 2 bases between them. The CDR3 protein is CASSESSYEQYF. The CDR3 DNA reads TGTGCCAGCAGTGAATCATCCTACGAGCAGTACTTC.

V is TRBV18 and J is TRBJ1-1; 7 nucleotides line up with TRBD1. Trimming removed 3 bases from V and 0 bases from J; junction bases left unmatched: 1. CDR3 size: 14 residues. The V gene's germline CDR1 is KGHSH and CDR2 LQKENI. The CDR3 reads CASSPTGLNTEAFF. In nucleotides, the CDR3 is TGTGCCAGCTCACCGACAGGGTTGAACACTGAAGCTTTCTTT.

The sample holds a few counts of this clone. The chain recombines TRBV7-3 with TRBJ1-5; weak D call: TRBD1 (5 bases). CDR1 is SGHTA, CDR2 FQGTGA, per germline. The germline V and J ends were trimmed by 0 bases and 6 bases, with 21 bases remaining between them. The CDR3 loop spans 18 amino acids. The CDR3 DNA reads as TGTGCCAGCAGCTTAACCCGGCGGGGGAAGGATTGGGGTCAGCCCCAGCATTTT. This sequence encodes CASSLTRRGKDWGQPQHF.

The chain employs TRBV5-1 and TRBJ2-3; D ambiguous. The V gene lost 0 bases and the J gene lost 4 bases, with 9 bases spanning the gap. This CDR3 has 14 residues. Germline V gene data show CDR1 as SGHRS and CDR2 as YFSETQ. Here the CDR3 DNA reads TGCGCCAGCAGCTTGGAGATGATTTCAGATACGCAGTATTTT. Its translation is CASSLEMISDTQYF.

This chain's CDR3 is CATQGYRLSNYGYTF. Written as DNA, the CDR3 is TGTGCCACCCAGGGGTACCGTTTATCTAACTATGGCTACACCTTC. The chain has TRBV28 and TRBJ1-2, with D possibly being TRBD1 (6 bases). Germline values: CDR1 MDHEN, CDR2 SYDVKM. There are 15 residues in the CDR3. V gave up 10 bases and J gave up 0 bases, with 18 bases separating them.

The V call is TRBV7-3, the J call TRBJ2-1, with TRBD2 matching 7 bases. CDR1 and CDR2 from the germline V gene are SGHTA and FQGTGA. This CDR3 spans 18 amino acids. Trimming at V came to 6 bases and at J to 2 bases, leaving 16 bases not matched to a gene. The CDR3, as DNA: TGTGCCAGCAGTAGGGAGGGTCGCGGCATGAGCCCCTACAATGAGCAGTTCTTC. This sequence encodes CASSREGRGMSPYNEQFF. Together with reference TRBV7-3 and TRBJ2-1, the CDR3 gives the full variable domain: GAGVSQTPSNKVTEKGKYVELRCDPISGHTALYWYRQSLGQGPEFLIYFQGTGAADDSGLPNDRFFAVRPEGSVSTLKIQRTERGDSAVYLCASSREGRGMSPYNEQFFGPGTRLTVL.

CDR3 sequence reads: CASSQERHGSSYEQYF. The CDR3 coding sequence is TGCGCCAGCAGCCAAGAACGTCACGGGAGTTCTTACGAGCAGTACTTC. The V call is TRBV4-3, the J call TRBJ2-7; possibly TRBD2 for D (6 bases). The CDR3 consists of 16 residues. The V end lost 0 bases, the J end lost 4 bases, and 16 bases lay between the germline ends. From germline, CDR1 is LGHNA and CDR2 YSLEER.

The rearrangement links TRBV7-6 to TRBJ2-2; the D is unclear. Germline V gene sequence: CDR1 SGHVS, CDR2 FNYEAQ. The V and J ends lost 0 bases and 6 bases respectively, with 5 bases between them. The CDR3 extends over 13 amino acids. The CDR3 reads CASSLAGAGELFF. CDR3 bases: TGTGCCAGCAGCTTAGCTGGGGCCGGGGAGCTGTTTTTT.

The chain has TRBV7-9 and TRBJ2-3, with TRBD2 identical over 12 bases. The CDR3 spans 19 residues. Per germline, CDR1 SEHNR and CDR2 FQNEAQ (reference sequence). V gave up 4 bases and J gave up 2 bases; unmatched junction bases: 13. The CDR3 DNA reads as TGTGCCAGCAGCTGGCTGAGGACTAGCGGGACCCAACCCACAGATACGCAGTATTTT. It specifies CASSWLRTSGTQPTDTQYF.

CDR3 DNA sequence: TGTGCCAGCAGCCGGACTGTGGAGGACACCATATATTTT. Protein: CASSRTVEDTIYF. The gene calls are TRBV7-9 and TRBJ1-3, with D unclear. Germline V lookup: CDR1 SEHNR, CDR2 FQNEAQ (reference sequence). The V and J ends lost 5 bases and 8 bases respectively, with 13 bases between them. CDR3 length: 13 residues.